This T cell receptor beta chain stems from a study of T cell responses to AZD1222 COVID-19 vaccine. Findings and caveats of the study: Dominant CD4 TCR responses targeted spike regions 160-218 and 743-854.

The V segment lost 6 bases and the J segment 8 bases; nucleotides outside the gene matches: 5. CDR3 length equals 11 residues. Germline V CDR1 and CDR2: DFQATT, SNEGSKA (reference sequence). Profiling relied on immunoSEQ multiplex PCR, and the TCRdb table lists in-frame clones only, not all of them. The sample includes 150,000 or so clones, roughly nine tenths of them seen just once. A word on this clone: As yet, its antigen is unknown.

The source of this sequence is an adult who received the AZD1222 COVID-19 vaccine. This chain links TRBV20-1 with TRBJ1-2, with 8 bases aligning to TRBD1. The material was peripheral blood, obtained 28 days after the second AZD1222 dose. DNA of the CDR3: TGCAGTGCCCCTGGACAGGGCGGCTACACCTTC. It specifies CSAPGQGGYTF.